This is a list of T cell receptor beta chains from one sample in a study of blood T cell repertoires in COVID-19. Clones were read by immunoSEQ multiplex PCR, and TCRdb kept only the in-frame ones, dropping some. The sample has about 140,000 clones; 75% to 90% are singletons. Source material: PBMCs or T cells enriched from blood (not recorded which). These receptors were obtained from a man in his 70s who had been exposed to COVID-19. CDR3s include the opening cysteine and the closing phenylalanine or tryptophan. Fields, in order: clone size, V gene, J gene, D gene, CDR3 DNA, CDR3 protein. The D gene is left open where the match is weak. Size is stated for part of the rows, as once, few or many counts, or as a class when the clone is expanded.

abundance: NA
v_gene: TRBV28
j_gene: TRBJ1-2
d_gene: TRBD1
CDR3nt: TGTGCCAGCAGCTCAGTCCGGGACAGAACTAACTATGGCTACACCTTC
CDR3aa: CASSSVRDRTNYGYTF

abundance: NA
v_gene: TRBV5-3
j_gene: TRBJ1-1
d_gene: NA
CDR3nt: TGTGCCAGAAGAGTCAGGCCAGTGAACACTGAAGCTTTCTTT
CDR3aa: CARRVRPVNTEAFF

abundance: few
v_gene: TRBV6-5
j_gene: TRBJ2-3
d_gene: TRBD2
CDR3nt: TGTGCCAGCAGTTACTCGATAGCGGGAGCCGTAGATACGCAGTATTTT
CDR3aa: CASSYSIAGAVDTQYF

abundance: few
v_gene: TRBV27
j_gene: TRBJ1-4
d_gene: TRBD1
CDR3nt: TGTGCCAGCAGTTTATATCGGGGGACAGGGGGCGAAAAACTGTTTTTT
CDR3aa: CASSLYRGTGGEKLFF

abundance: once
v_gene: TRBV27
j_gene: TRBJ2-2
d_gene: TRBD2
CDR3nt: TGTGCCAGCAGTTTGACCGGGACTAGAACCGGGGAGCTGTTTTTT
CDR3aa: CASSLTGTRTGELFF

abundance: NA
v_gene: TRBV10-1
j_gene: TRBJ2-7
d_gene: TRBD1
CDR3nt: TGCGCCAGCAGTCTGGACAGGGGTTACGAGCAGTACTTC
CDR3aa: CASSLDRGYEQYF

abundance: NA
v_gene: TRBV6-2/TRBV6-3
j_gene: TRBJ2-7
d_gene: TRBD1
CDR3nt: TGTGCCAGCAGTCGCGAACAGGGGTACGAGCAGTACTTC
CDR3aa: CASSREQGYEQYF

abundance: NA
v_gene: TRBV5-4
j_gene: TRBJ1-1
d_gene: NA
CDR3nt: TGTGCCAGCAGTCTTGTAGAGGGTGGAGAAGCTTTCTTT
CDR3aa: CASSLVEGGEAFF

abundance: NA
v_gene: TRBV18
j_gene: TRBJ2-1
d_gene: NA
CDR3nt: TGTGCCAGCTCACTAGAAGCGGACTTCTACAATGAGCAGTTCTTC
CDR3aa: CASSLEADFYNEQFF

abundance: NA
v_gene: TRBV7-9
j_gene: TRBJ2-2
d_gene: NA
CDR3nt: TGTGCCAGCAGCCCGCCAAACAGGCCCAGTCGGGAGCTGTTTTTT
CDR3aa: CASSPPNRPSRELFF

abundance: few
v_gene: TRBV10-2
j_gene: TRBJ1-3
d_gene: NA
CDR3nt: TGCGCCAGCCGCGCCGCTGGAAACACCATATATTTT
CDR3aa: CASRAAGNTIYF

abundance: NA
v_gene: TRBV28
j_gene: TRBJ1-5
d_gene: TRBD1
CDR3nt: TGTGCCAGCAGGCGGAGGACAGGGGGCGCGGGTCAGCCCCAGCATTTT
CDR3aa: CASRRRTGGAGQPQHF

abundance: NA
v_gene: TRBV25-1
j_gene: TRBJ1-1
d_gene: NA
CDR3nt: TGTGCCAGCAGTGAGATCGGGAACACTGAAGCTTTCTTT
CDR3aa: CASSEIGNTEAFF

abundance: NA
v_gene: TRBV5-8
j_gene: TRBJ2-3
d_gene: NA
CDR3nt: TGTGCCAGCAGCCTGGTTCGGGGTGCGAAAGATACGCAGTATTTT
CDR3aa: CASSLVRGAKDTQYF

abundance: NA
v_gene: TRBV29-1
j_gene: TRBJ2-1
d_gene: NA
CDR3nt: TGCAGCTTCCGACTAGGCTACAATGAGCAGTTCTTC
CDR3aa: CSFRLGYNEQFF

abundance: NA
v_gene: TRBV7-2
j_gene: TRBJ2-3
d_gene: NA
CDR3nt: TGTGCCAGCAGCTCAGGGCAACCGGGCCCGCAGTATTTT
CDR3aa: CASSSGQPGPQYF

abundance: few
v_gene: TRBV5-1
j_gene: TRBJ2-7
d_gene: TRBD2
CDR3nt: TGCGCCAGCAGCAGGGGACTAGCGGGAGCAAGCGAGCAGTACTTC
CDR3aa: CASSRGLAGASEQYF

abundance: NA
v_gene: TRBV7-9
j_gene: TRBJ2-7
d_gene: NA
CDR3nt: TGTGCCAGCAGCTTAGCCTACGTGGGGGCCGAGCAGTACTTC
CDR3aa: CASSLAYVGAEQYF

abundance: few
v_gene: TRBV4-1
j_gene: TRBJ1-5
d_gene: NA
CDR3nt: TGCGCCAGCAGCCATCCAGCTAGCCGCGATAGCAATCAGCCCCAGCATTTT
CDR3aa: CASSHPASRDSNQPQHF

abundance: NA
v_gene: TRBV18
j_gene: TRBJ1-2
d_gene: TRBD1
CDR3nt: TGTGCCAGCTCACCTCCCCCGACAGGGGGCGGCTACACCTTC
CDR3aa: CASSPPPTGGGYTF

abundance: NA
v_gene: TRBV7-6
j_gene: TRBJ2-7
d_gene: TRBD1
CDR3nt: TGTGCCAGCAGCTTGGGACCAGGGGGCGGGTCGGACGAGCAGTACTTC
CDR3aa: CASSLGPGGGSDEQYF

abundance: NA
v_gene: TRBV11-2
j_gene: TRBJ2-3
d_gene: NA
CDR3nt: TGTGCCAGCAGCCCCTTGAGGGGGAGGGCCGCAGATACGCAGTATTTT
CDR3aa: CASSPLRGRAADTQYF